A selection of T cell receptor beta chains follows, all from one sample in a study of T cell responses to AZD1222 COVID-19 vaccine. Sequencing was performed with immunoSEQ multiplex PCR; in TCRdb, only in-frame clones are kept and a portion is missing. The profile shows 200,000 or so clones, 93% of them singletons. Material: peripheral blood, obtained 28 days after the second AZD1222 dose. These receptors all stem from an adult who received the AZD1222 COVID-19 vaccine. CDR3s include the opening cysteine and the closing phenylalanine or tryptophan. D genes are given only for firm matches. Clone size is given for some rows only: seen once, a few or many times, or a class if the clone is expanded.

-	TRBJ2-3	-	TRBV14	CASSRQSGGTDTQYF	TGTGCCAGCAGTCGACAGTCGGGAGGCACAGATACGCAGTATTTT
-	TRBJ1-5	TRBD1	TRBV10-3	CAISTGDNQPQHF	TGTGCCATCAGTACAGGGGACAATCAGCCCCAGCATTTT
-	TRBJ1-5	-	TRBV7-9	CASSPEPNQPQHF	TGTGCCAGCAGTCCTGAACCTAATCAGCCCCAGCATTTT
few	TRBJ1-2	-	TRBV3-1/TRBV3-2	CASSLMDRPSNYGYTF	TGTGCCAGCAGCCTGATGGACAGACCCTCTAACTATGGCTACACCTTC
-	TRBJ2-3	TRBD2	TRBV7-2	CASSSAPTSGGATQYF	TGTGCCAGCAGCTCGGCCCCCACTAGCGGGGGGGCCACGCAGTATTTT
-	TRBJ2-7	-	TRBV5-1	CASSPGRGLTYEQYF	TGCGCCAGCAGCCCCGGACGAGGGCTTACCTACGAGCAGTACTTC
-	TRBJ1-2	-	TRBV5-1	CASSLGTETHYGYTF	TGCGCCAGCAGCTTGGGGACGGAGACTCACTATGGCTACACCTTC
-	TRBJ1-1	-	TRBV11-2	CASSLAGGLGEAFF	TGTGCCAGCAGCTTAGCGGGGGGATTAGGTGAAGCTTTCTTT
-	TRBJ1-2	-	TRBV10-3	CAISAGLGYGYTF	TGTGCCATCAGTGCGGGGTTAGGCTATGGCTACACCTTC
-	TRBJ1-1	TRBD1	TRBV6-5	CASSWAGQGATEAFF	TGTGCCAGCAGTTGGGCGGGACAGGGGGCAACTGAAGCTTTCTTT
-	TRBJ2-3	-	TRBV29-1	CSVGTTPADTQYF	TGCAGCGTGGGGACAACCCCTGCGGATACGCAGTATTTT
-	TRBJ1-1	-	TRBV10-3	CAIRKRGLPNTEAFF	TGTGCCATCAGAAAGAGGGGACTACCGAACACTGAAGCTTTCTTT
-	TRBJ2-3	-	TRBV19	CASRTQGLGTDTQYF	TGTGCCAGTAGAACACAGGGACTGGGTACAGATACGCAGTATTTT
-	TRBJ2-5	-	TRBV7-9	CASSPQIQETQYF	TGTGCCAGCAGCCCACAGATCCAAGAGACCCAGTACTTC
-	TRBJ1-2	-	TRBV29-1	CSVDGGDGYTF	TGCAGCGTTGATGGAGGAGATGGCTACACCTTC